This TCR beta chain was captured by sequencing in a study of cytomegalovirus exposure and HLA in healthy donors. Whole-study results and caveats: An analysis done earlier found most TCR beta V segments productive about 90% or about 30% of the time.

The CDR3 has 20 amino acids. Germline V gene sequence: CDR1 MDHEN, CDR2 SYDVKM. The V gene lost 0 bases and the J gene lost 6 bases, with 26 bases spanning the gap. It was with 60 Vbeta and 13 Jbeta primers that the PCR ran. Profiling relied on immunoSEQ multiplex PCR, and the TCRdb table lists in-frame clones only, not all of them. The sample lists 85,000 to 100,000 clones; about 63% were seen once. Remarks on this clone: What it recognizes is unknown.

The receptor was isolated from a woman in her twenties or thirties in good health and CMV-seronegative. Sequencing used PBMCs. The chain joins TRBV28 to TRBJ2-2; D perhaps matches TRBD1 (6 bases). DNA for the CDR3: TGTGCCAGCAGTTTATGCCCGGGTGTCCGAAATGGACAGTTCGCCGGGGAGCTGTTTTTT. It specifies CASSLCPGVRNGQFAGELFF.